This entry describes one TCR beta chain. The data stem from a study of beta chain features in type 1 diabetes. Looked up from germline, CDR1 is SQVTM and CDR2 is ANQGSEA. Trimming pared 1 base from V and 1 base from J, leaving 13 bases between. This CDR3 comprises 15 residues. Expressed TCRB transcripts were sequenced, since all the RNA that had been isolated was reverse transcribed. Profiling relied on immunoSEQ multiplex PCR, and the TCRdb table lists in-frame clones only, not all of them. The repertoire holds 500,000 to 700,000 clones, roughly a sixth seen once, with around 0.095% in the top ten. This chain joins TRBV29-1 and TRBJ1-1, with unresolved D. Sequencing used naive CD4+ T cells from blood. This clonotype was sampled from a young man in good health. The CDR3 nucleotides read TGCAGCGTTGAAGTAGTAAGCAGAGAGAACACTGAAGCTTTCTTT. It encodes CSVEVVSRENTEAFF.